A selection of T cell receptor beta chains follows, all from one sample in a study of control samples from healthy donors and cancer patients. Assay: immunoSEQ multiplex PCR; the TCRdb copy retains only in-frame clones and omits some. In the table there are 110,000 to 150,000 clones, about nine tenths of which are singletons. The sample taken for sequencing was blood. The receptors shown here come from a man aged 25 to 40 in good health. Both conserved end residues are trimmed from each CDR3.

J gene	V gene	CDR3 protein
TRBJ1-2	TRBV29-1	SGSEGYGYT
TRBJ1-5	TRBV6-5	ASSYSFNQPQH
TRBJ1-4	TRBV6-5	ASRTTSEEKLF
TRBJ1-1	TRBV29-1	SAQGVNTEAF
TRBJ1-2	TRBV7-2	ASTQPSRHTLNYGYT
TRBJ2-7	TRBV6-2/TRBV6-3	ASSPDQGAVYEQY
TRBJ2-7	TRBV5-1	ASSLSGAEAYEQY
TRBJ2-7	TRBV5-1	ASSSRGRYYEQY
TRBJ2-1	TRBV13	ASSVTGSSYNEQF
TRBJ2-2	TRBV9	ASSVSKGSGTGELF
TRBJ1-5	TRBV19	ASHSWSSGQPQH
TRBJ2-7	TRBV20-1	SASGAGDHEQY
TRBJ2-1	TRBV5-6	ASRSSGTSGRDEQF
TRBJ1-2	TRBV25-1	ASRKGADAGYT
TRBJ2-7	TRBV14	ASSLRRGQGEEQY
TRBJ2-5	TRBV24-1	ATSETRDSQGTQY
TRBJ1-5	TRBV2	ASRQGNINQPQH
TRBJ1-1	TRBV4-2	ASSQGTRMNTEAF
TRBJ2-2	TRBV10-1	ASSESGRAGELF
TRBJ2-7	TRBV7-8	ASSEYREVDEQY
TRBJ2-1	TRBV7-2	ASSLAGGPNEQF
TRBJ2-4	TRBV7-6	ASSQNHPGLAGEKVGKNIQY
TRBJ2-7	TRBV6-1	ASSETNSIYEQY
TRBJ1-5	TRBV5-6	ASSPSGTVNQPQH
TRBJ2-2	TRBV9	ASRSWTSGNAGELF
TRBJ1-3	TRBV9	ASSGIRDYGNTIY
TRBJ1-2	TRBV2	ASNRDRDGYT
TRBJ2-2	TRBV27	ASSSRLIATGELF
TRBJ1-6	TRBV6-6	AGRRQGDSPLH
TRBJ1-3	TRBV19	ASSIPGTGLSGNTIY
TRBJ1-1	TRBV4-1	ASSQSTNTEAF
TRBJ1-4	TRBV13	ASSFGRVEKLF
TRBJ2-2	TRBV19	ASSFRTGEGSGELF
TRBJ2-7	TRBV20-1	SASAAYEQY
TRBJ1-6	TRBV7-2	ASSLVLVGGNSPLH
TRBJ1-4	TRBV2	ASSGTGATNEKLF